A selection of T cell receptor beta chains follows, all from one sample in a study of patients and donors after allogeneic stem cell transplantation. MiXCR was run by TCRdb on the RT-PCR reads, yielding one entry per CDR3 protein. Seen here are 100,000 to 120,000 distinct CDR3 sequences, less than 45% observed once, and the top ten hold around 25%. What was sequenced was blood, either unsorted or a sorted T cell fraction (not recorded which). The source is a human donor who was either an allogeneic HSCT recipient or a stem cell or donor lymphocyte infusion donor (not recorded which). It is not recorded whose cells these are; they may come from a transplant donor. Both conserved end residues are part of each CDR3. D genes are given only for firm matches. Clone sizes are given selectively: once, few, many, or a class where the clone is expanded.

TRBV7-2,TRBJ2-5,NA,NA,TGTGCCAGCAGCTTTATCTGGCCCCAAGAGACCCAGTACTTC,CASSFIWPQETQYF
TRBV18,TRBJ1-1,few,TRBD1,TGTGCCAGCTCAGAGGACAGGGCTGGTGCTTTCTTT,CASSEDRAGAFF
TRBV7-8,TRBJ2-5,NA,NA,TGTGCCAGCAGCCAGGGAGCCATGGAGACCCAGTACTTC,CASSQGAMETQYF
TRBV10-3,TRBJ2-4,NA,TRBD2,TGTGCCATCAGCCCGGGGGTAGCGGGGGATTCAAAAAACATTCAGTACTTC,CAISPGVAGDSKNIQYF
TRBV15,TRBJ1-6,few,NA,TGTGCCACCAGCAGAGATGGGAATTCACCCCTCCACTTT,CATSRDGNSPLHF
TRBV3-1,TRBJ2-2,NA,NA,TGTGCCAGCAGCCAAGGAGGGGGCACCGGGGAGCTGTTTTTT,CASSQGGGTGELFF
TRBV2,TRBJ1-6,NA,TRBD1,TGTGCCAGCAATGACAGGGGGAGTTCACCCCTCCACTTT,CASNDRGSSPLHF
TRBV6-5,TRBJ1-5,NA,NA,TGTGCCAGCAGTTACACAAAAGATCAGCCCCAGCAATTT,CASSYTKDQPQQF
TRBV27,TRBJ1-2,many,NA,TGTGCCAGCAGTTTGGCCGGGGCTCGACTGGAGGGTGGCTACACCTTC,CASSLAGARLEGGYTF
TRBV28,TRBJ2-4,NA,TRBD1,TGTGCCAGCAGTCAGAACGGACAGGGGACCTTAGCCAAAAACATTCAGTACTTC,CASSQNGQGTLAKNIQYF
TRBV5-6,TRBJ1-1,NA,TRBD1,TGTGCCAGCAGCCGACAGGGACCCCTTGAAGCTTTCTTT,CASSRQGPLEAFF
TRBV6-2/TRBV6-3,TRBJ1-5,many,NA,TGTGCCAGCAGTAAAACGGGACAAGGTCGAAGCAATCAGCCCCAGCATTTT,CASSKTGQGRSNQPQHF
TRBV4-3,TRBJ2-1,NA,TRBD2,TGCGCCAGCAGCCATGCTAGCGGGAGGAGATCCTACAATGAGCAGTTCTTC,CASSHASGRRSYNEQFF
TRBV11-1,TRBJ2-7,NA,NA,TGTGCCAGCAGCTTCACCCGTCCGGACGGCGAGCAGTACTTC,CASSFTRPDGEQYF
TRBV7-2,TRBJ2-3,NA,NA,TGTGCCAGCAGCCTGGGACCAAGCACAGATACGCAGTATTTT,CASSLGPSTDTQYF
TRBV10-3,TRBJ1-3,few,NA,TGTGCCATCATGGACAGAAGTATCTCTGGAAACACCATATATTTT,CAIMDRSISGNTIYF
TRBV30,TRBJ1-1,NA,TRBD1,TGTGCCTGGCGAACACAGGGGGCCAGCACTGAAGCTTTCTTT,CAWRTQGASTEAFF
TRBV5-6,TRBJ1-5,few,NA,TGTGCCAGCAGCTTGACAGGGAGAGGGTATCAGCCCCAGCATTTT,CASSLTGRGYQPQHF
TRBV4-2,TRBJ2-5,NA,NA,TGTGCCAGCAGCCATCCCCGGGACGGAGACCAAGAGACCCAGTACTTC,CASSHPRDGDQETQYF
TRBV6-2/TRBV6-3,TRBJ2-1,NA,TRBD2,TGTGCCAGCAGTTACTTCCCCCTAGCGGGTACCTACAATGAGCAGTTCTTC,CASSYFPLAGTYNEQFF
TRBV7-2,TRBJ1-4,few,NA,TGTGCCAGCAGCTTAGGGGAACGGAGGGAAAAACTGTTTTTT,CASSLGERREKLFF
TRBV7-9,TRBJ2-2,once,NA,TGTGCCAGCAGCCCGAACGGCTACGGGGAGCTGTTTTTT,CASSPNGYGELFF
TRBV20-1,TRBJ1-1,NA,NA,TGCAGTGGACAGAAGAACACTGAAGCTTTCTTT,CSGQKNTEAFF
TRBV6-1,TRBJ1-1,few,NA,TGTGCCAGCAATTATGAAGGGAACACTGAAGCTTTCTTT,CASNYEGNTEAFF
TRBV20-1,TRBJ1-5,few,NA,TGCAGTGCTAGAGGGCACTTTAATCAGCCCCAGCATTTT,CSARGHFNQPQHF
TRBV28,TRBJ1-1,NA,NA,TGTGCCAGCAGCAATAGAAGACAGCGCAGGAACACTGAAGCTTTCTTT,CASSNRRQRRNTEAFF
TRBV24-1,TRBJ1-2,NA,NA,TGTGCCACCAGTGATTTGAGGGTCTCCTATGGCTACACCTTC,CATSDLRVSYGYTF
TRBV11-2,TRBJ2-4,NA,NA,TGTGCCAGCAGCTTAGACCCAGGTTCCAAAAACATTCAGTACTTC,CASSLDPGSKNIQYF
TRBV7-2,TRBJ2-3,NA,NA,TGTGCCAGCAGCTACGACAACACAGATACGCAGTATTTT,CASSYDNTDTQYF
TRBV2,TRBJ1-1,NA,NA,TGTGCCAGCAGGAGAAATACAGCCCCTTTAGCTTTCTTT,CASRRNTAPLAFF
TRBV20-1,TRBJ1-4,NA,NA,TGCAGTGCTCCCCGTGAGGGTGAAAAACTGTTTTTC,CSAPREGEKLFF
TRBV11-2,TRBJ2-3,NA,NA,TGTGCCAGCAGCTTAGATATCCTCCGCGCAGATACGCAGTATTTT,CASSLDILRADTQYF
TRBV4-1,TRBJ2-1,NA,NA,TGCGCCAGCAGCCAAGACGGCCCAGCGGTCTACAATGAGCAGTTCTTC,CASSQDGPAVYNEQFF
TRBV12-3/TRBV12-4,TRBJ2-3,few,TRBD2,TGTGCCAGCAGCCCAACTAGCGCCACAGATACGCAGTATTTT,CASSPTSATDTQYF
TRBV20-1,TRBJ1-1,few,NA,TGCAGTGCTACGACTTCCATGAACACTGAAGCTTTCTTT,CSATTSMNTEAFF
TRBV29-1,TRBJ2-1,NA,TRBD1,TGCAGCCTGCGAGACAGGGAGTACAATGAGCAGTTCTTC,CSLRDREYNEQFF
TRBV6-5,TRBJ2-7,NA,NA,TGTGCCAGCAGCGCAAGCGATTTCCACGAGCAGTACTTC,CASSASDFHEQYF
TRBV7-2,TRBJ2-1,once,TRBD2,TGTGCCAGCAGCTTCGTGAACCTAGCGGTAAACAATGAGCAGTTCTTC,CASSFVNLAVNNEQFF
TRBV14,TRBJ2-7,NA,TRBD2,TGTGCCAGCAGCCAAGATCCCCCTCTAGCGGGAGGGCCGCAGGAGCAGTACTTC,CASSQDPPLAGGPQEQYF
TRBV4-2,TRBJ2-1,NA,NA,TGTGCCAGCAGCCAAGAGGGTAGTAGGGCCTCCAATGAGCAGTTCTTC,CASSQEGSRASNEQFF
TRBV29-1,TRBJ2-2,NA,NA,TGCAGCGTTGAGAGGGCTCCGGGCACCGGGGAGCTGTTTTTT,CSVERAPGTGELFF
TRBV6-5,TRBJ2-7,once,TRBD2,TGTGCCAGCAGTCTGGACGGGGGGGGGTTTTACGAGCAGTACTTC,CASSLDGGGFYEQYF
TRBV7-9,TRBJ1-5,NA,TRBD1,TGTGCCAGCAGCCCGACAGGGACGAATCAGCCCCAGCATTTT,CASSPTGTNQPQHF